This T cell receptor (beta chain) stems from a study of T cell changes during pregnancy in multiple sclerosis. TCRdb's table, derived via immunoSEQ multiplex PCR, lists solely in-frame clones and lacks some. Among about 88,000 clones listed, approximately 92% were seen once. V shed 0 bases, J shed 11 bases, and the junction held 2 bases outside the gene matches. Germline values: CDR1 SGHTS, CDR2 YDEGEE. The CDR3 is 12 residues long. The input for sequencing was peripheral blood, taken in the first trimester of pregnancy. J is TRBJ1-2 and V is TRBV5-8, with 9 bases identical to TRBD1. This clonotype was sampled from a female donor with multiple sclerosis, enrolled in a pregnancy study. This CDR3 reads CASSLAGQGYTF. The CDR3 DNA reads as TGTGCCAGCAGCTTGGCAGGACAGGGGTACACCTTC.